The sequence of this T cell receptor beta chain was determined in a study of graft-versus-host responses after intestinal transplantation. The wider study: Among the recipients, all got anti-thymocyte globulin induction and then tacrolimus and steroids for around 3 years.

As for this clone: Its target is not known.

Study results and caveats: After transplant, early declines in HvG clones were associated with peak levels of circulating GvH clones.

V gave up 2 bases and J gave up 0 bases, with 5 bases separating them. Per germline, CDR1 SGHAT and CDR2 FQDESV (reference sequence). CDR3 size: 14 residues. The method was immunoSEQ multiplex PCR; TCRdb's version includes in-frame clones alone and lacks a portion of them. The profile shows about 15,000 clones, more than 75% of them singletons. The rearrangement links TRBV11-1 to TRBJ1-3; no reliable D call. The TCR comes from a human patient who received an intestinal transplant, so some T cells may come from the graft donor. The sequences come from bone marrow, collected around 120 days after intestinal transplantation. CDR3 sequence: CASSLTSSGNTIYF. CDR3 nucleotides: TGTGCCAGCAGCTTAACCAGCTCTGGAAACACCATATATTTT. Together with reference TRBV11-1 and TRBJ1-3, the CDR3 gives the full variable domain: EAEVAQSPRYKITEKSQAVAFWCDPISGHATLYWYRQILGQGPELLVQFQDESVVDDSQLPKDRFSAERLKGVDSTLKIQPAELGDSAMYLCASSLTSSGNTIYFGEGSWLTVV.